The clone carrying this T cell receptor beta chain has only a few counts. The antigen remains unidentified. This entry is derived from a study of beta chain features in type 1 diabetes. Points from the study as a whole: Patients and controls would be equally affected if PCR favored shorter templates. Patients' naive, central memory and regulatory TCRB repertoires appeared more alike than those of healthy donors. Among type 1 diabetes patients, VDJ junctions had fewer insertions and more deletions. Type 1 diabetes patients showed a moderate but significant shortening of TCRB CDR3s in all four CD4+ subsets. Using cDNA template may skew counts toward highly expressing activated cells.

The germline CDR1 and CDR2 sequences are SGHNT and YYREEE (reference sequence). V lost 5 bases, J lost 2 bases, and 5 bases stayed unmatched. The length of the CDR3 is 15 residues. Expressed TCRB transcripts got sequenced, as all isolated RNA was reverse transcribed. The repertoire was sequenced with immunoSEQ multiplex PCR; TCRdb's copy has only in-frame clones and lacks some. The repertoire includes approximately 70,000 clones, just under 50% of them detected once, and roughly 0.65% sits in the top ten. The material sequenced was central memory CD4+ T cells from blood. V and J are TRBV5-4 and TRBJ2-7; 12 nucleotides line up with TRBD1. This TCR was sampled from a young man with type 1 diabetes. CDR3 DNA sequence: TGTGCCAGCAGGCAGGGACAGGGGGCAGCCTACGAGCAGTACTTC. Translated: CASRQGQGAAYEQYF.